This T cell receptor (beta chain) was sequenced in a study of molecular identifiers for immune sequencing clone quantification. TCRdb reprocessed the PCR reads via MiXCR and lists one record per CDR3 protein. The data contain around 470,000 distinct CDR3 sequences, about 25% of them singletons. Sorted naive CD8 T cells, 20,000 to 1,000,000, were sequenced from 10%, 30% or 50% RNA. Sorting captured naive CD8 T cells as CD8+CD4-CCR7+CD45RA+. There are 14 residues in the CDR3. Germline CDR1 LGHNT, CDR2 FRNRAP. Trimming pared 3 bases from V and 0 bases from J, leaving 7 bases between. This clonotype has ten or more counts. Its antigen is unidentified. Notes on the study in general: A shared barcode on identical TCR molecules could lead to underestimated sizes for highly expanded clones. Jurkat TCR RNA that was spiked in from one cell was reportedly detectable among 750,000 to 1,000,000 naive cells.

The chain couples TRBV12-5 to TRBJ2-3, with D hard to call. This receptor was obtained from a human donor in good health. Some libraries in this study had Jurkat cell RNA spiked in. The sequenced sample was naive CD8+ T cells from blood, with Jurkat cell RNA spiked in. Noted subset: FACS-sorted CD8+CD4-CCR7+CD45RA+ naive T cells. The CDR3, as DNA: TGTGCTAGTGGTTTCGAATCTAGCACAGATACGCAGTATTTT. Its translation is CASGFESSTDTQYF. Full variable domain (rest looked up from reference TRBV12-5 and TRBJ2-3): DARVTQTPRHKVTEMGQEVTMRCQPILGHNTVFWYRQTMMQGLELLAYFRNRAPLDDSGMPKDRFSAEMPDATLATLKIQPSEPRDSAVYFCASGFESSTDTQYFGPGTRLTVL.